Below, 12 T cell receptor beta chains from the same sample are listed, as sequenced in a study of OX40 agonist ivuxolimab in advanced cancers. The method was immunoSEQ multiplex PCR; TCRdb's version includes in-frame clones alone and lacks a portion of them. Among tens of thousands of clones listed, about 93% were seen once. Sample: CD4+ or CD8+ T cells sorted from blood, taken in a trial of the OX40 agonist ivuxolimab. The receptors stem from an adult with an advanced solid tumor such as melanoma, head and neck, liver or kidney cancer.

V is TRBV27 and J is TRBJ1-3; tentative D call: TRBD1 (5 bases). This CDR3 is 17 amino acids long. Germline CDR1 reads MNHEY; CDR2 reads SMNVEV (reference sequence). The V gene lost 0 bases and the J gene lost 0 bases, with 12 bases spanning the gap. In DNA form, the CDR3 reads TGTGCCAGCAGTTTATCGGCCAGGGTGAGCTCTGGAAACACCATATATTTT. As protein: CASSLSARVSSGNTIYF.

Of note for this clone: Likely a read error: the CDR3 ends without its conserved phenylalanine or tryptophan. It is unclear where the CDR3 begins or ends on the DNA, so no DNA is shown, and the CDR3 is as TCRdb lists it. The gene calls are TRBV7-5 and TRBJ2-7; the DNA was not compared with TRBD2, the D call given in the table. TRBV7-5 is designated a pseudogene. The CDR3 adds up to 12 amino acids, both ends counted. The CDR3: CVRSTSGSPRSI.

This chain joins TRBV19 and TRBJ2-7, with 9 bases identical to TRBD1. CDR1 LNHDA and CDR2 SQIVND come from the germline V gene (reference sequence). CDR3 size: 13 residues. V was clipped by 5 bases and J by 3 bases; unmatched bases: 2. The CDR3: CASSSGQGYEQYF. DNA for the CDR3: TGTGCCAGTAGTTCGGGACAGGGCTACGAGCAGTACTTC.

This chain connects TRBV13 to TRBJ2-3; 9 bases agree with TRBD2. CDR1 and CDR2 (germline): PRHDT, FYEKMQ (reference sequence). V dropped 2 bases and J dropped 5; count of bases not matched to a gene: 8. This CDR3 has 16 amino acids. CDR3 nucleotides: TGTGCCAGCAGCTTAAGCACTAGCGGGCCCCTAGATACGCAGTATTTT. Protein product: CASSLSTSGPLDTQYF. Complete variable domain (other parts from reference TRBV13 and TRBJ2-3): AAGVIQSPRHLIKEKRETATLKCYPIPRHDTVYWYQQGPGQDPQFLISFYEKMQSDKGSIPDRFSAQQFSDYHSELNMSSLELGDSALYFCASSLSTSGPLDTQYFGPGTRLTVL.

This chain links TRBV2 with TRBJ1-4; D unresolved. CDR3 length equals 14 residues. The V end was cut by 6 bases, the J end by 0 bases, with 8 bases between. Germline CDR1 is SNHLY and CDR2 is FYNNEI. The CDR3 protein is CASRAEATNEKLFF. The CDR3 DNA sequence: TGTGCCAGCAGGGCAGAAGCAACTAATGAAAAACTGTTTTTT.

The rearrangement uses TRBV2 and TRBJ1-5, with D maybe TRBD1 (5 bases). CDR1 is SNHLY and CDR2 is FYNNEI in the germline V gene. V was clipped by 4 bases and J by 2 bases, with 12 bases between them. This CDR3 contains 15 residues. CDR3 sequence reads: CASSGGVGGNQPQHF. CDR3 bases: TGTGCCAGCAGTGGAGGAGTGGGGGGCAATCAGCCCCAGCATTTT.

V is TRBV6-5 and J is TRBJ1-3; a possible D gene is TRBD1 (5 bases). The CDR3 contains 15 residues. Germline V gene data show CDR1 as MNHEY and CDR2 as SVGAGI. V was pared by 4 bases and J by 6 bases, with 16 bases between. The CDR3 is CASSSFGAGENTIYF. The CDR3 DNA reads TGTGCCAGCAGTTCCTTCGGGGCCGGGGAAAACACCATATATTTT.

J is TRBJ2-1 and V is TRBV6-1; perhaps TRBD1 as D (5 bases). Looked up from germline, CDR1 is MNHNS and CDR2 is SASEGT. The CDR3 loop spans 15 amino acids. The V end lost 6 bases, the J end lost 1 base, and 13 bases lay between the germline ends. The CDR3 is CASRTGLRSYNEQFF. As DNA, the CDR3 is TGTGCCAGCAGAACAGGATTGAGGTCCTACAATGAGCAGTTCTTC.

V and J are TRBV5-6 and TRBJ1-1; D unclear. In germline, CDR1 is SGHDT, CDR2 YYEEEE. Trimming left V 4 bases short and J 0 bases short, with 13 bases between. The length of the CDR3 is 15 residues. CDR3 sequence reads: CASSARLELNTEAFF. The CDR3 nucleotides are TGTGCCAGCAGCGCGAGACTTGAGCTGAACACTGAAGCTTTCTTT.

The chain links TRBV25-1 to TRBJ2-2; 7 bases map to TRBD1. In germline, CDR1 is MGHDK, CDR2 SYGVNS. This CDR3 has 16 residues. V was clipped by 1 base and J by 0 bases; unmatched bases: 2. CDR3 amino acids: CASSESGGANTGELFF. The CDR3 coding sequence is TGTGCCAGCAGTGAATCAGGGGGTGCGAACACCGGGGAGCTGTTTTTT.

This rearrangement joins TRBV18 to TRBJ2-7; 8 bases map to TRBD2. Germline V gene lookup returns CDR1 KGHSH and CDR2 LQKENI. The CDR3 covers 13 residues. V was clipped by 3 bases and J by 4 bases; unmatched bases: 2. The CDR3 bases are TGTGCCAGCTCACCGGGACTAGATTACGAGCAGTACTTC. Protein product: CASSPGLDYEQYF.

This chain links TRBV11-3 with TRBJ2-1, with 7 bases identical to TRBD1. Germline trimming cut 5 bases from V and 4 bases from J; bases unmatched to any gene: 5. Germline CDR1 and CDR2: SGHNT and YENEEA. The CDR3 contains 14 residues. CDR3 nucleotides: TGTGCCAGCAGCGGGCAGGGGGTTTACAATGAGCAGTTCTTC. Amino acids: CASSGQGVYNEQFF. Full variable domain (rest looked up from reference TRBV11-3 and TRBJ2-1): EAGVVQSPRYKIIEKKQPVAFWCNPISGHNTLYWYLQNLGQGPELLIRYENEEAVDDSQLPKDRFSAERLKGVDSTLKIQPAELGDSAVYLCASSGQGVYNEQFFGPGTRLTVL.